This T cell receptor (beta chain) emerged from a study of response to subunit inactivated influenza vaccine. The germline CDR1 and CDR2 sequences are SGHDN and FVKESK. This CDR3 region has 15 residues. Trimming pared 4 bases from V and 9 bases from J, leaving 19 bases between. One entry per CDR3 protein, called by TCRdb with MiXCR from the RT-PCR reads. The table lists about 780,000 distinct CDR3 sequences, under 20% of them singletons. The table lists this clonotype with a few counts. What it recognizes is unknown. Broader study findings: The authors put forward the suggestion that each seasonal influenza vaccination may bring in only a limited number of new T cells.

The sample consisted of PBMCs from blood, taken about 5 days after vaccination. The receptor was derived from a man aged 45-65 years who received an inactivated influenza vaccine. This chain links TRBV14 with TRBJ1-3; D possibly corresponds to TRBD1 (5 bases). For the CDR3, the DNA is TGTGCCAGCAGCCTGAATTGGGGGAGTAAGGGCACCATATATTTT. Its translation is CASSLNWGSKGTIYF.